This record covers a single TCR beta chain. The length of the CDR3 is 14 residues. Trimming took 0 bases from V and 6 from J; bases not matched to a gene: 4. The germline V gene has CDR1 LGHNA and CDR2 YSLEER. Original handling: Amplifying reference gene primers gave estimates of nucleated cell counts. Assay: immunoSEQ multiplex PCR; the TCRdb copy retains only in-frame clones and omits some. The V and J calls and the clone size are those of that table, but D and trimming were determined from the DNA. The sample yields 58,000 or so clones, around 78% seen once. The entry originates in a study of blood T cell repertoires in COVID-19. As for the study in general: Sites in the United States, Italy and Spain provided acute and convalescent COVID-19 samples. Nucleic acid was either cDNA or gDNA, and it came from T cells, B-cell-depleted T cells, or PBMCs.

This clonotype originated in a human donor in a cohort sampled during active COVID-19. This chain connects TRBV4-3 to TRBJ2-7; 8 bases map to TRBD2. Material: peripheral blood. The CDR3 nucleotides are TGCGCCAGCAGCCAAGACGGGAGGGAAGGCGAGCAGTACTTC. This encodes CASSQDGREGEQYF.